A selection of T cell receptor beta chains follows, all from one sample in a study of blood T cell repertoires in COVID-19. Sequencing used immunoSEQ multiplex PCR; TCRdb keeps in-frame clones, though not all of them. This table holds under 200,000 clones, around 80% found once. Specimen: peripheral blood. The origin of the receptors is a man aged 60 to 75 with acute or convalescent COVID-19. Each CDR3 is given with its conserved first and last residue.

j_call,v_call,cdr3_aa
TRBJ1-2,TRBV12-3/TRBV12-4,CASSLTGDYGYTF
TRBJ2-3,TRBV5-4,CASSLAGTDTQYF
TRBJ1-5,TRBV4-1,CASSQRQANQPQHF
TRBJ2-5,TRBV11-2,CASSSSLQETQYF
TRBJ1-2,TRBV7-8,CASSPSKVALLGYTF
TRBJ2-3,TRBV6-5,CASSRPGIDTQYF
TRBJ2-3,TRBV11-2,CASSPRARGTDTQYF
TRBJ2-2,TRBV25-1,CASRGQGNTGELFF
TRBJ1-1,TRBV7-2,CASSSGENTEAFF
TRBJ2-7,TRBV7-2,CASSLGQGAYEQYF
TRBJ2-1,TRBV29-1,CSVELSAGEIYNEQFF
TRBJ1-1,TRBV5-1,CASSDGTGGRTEAFF
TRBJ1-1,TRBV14,CASSRQGPLNTEAFF
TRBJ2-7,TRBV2,CASTRPSLGLGSYEQYF
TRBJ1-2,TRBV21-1,CASRIQGSTDGYTF
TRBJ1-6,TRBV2,CASSEIIAENSPLHF
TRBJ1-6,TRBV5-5,CASSSGYNSPLHF
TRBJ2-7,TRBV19,CASSISVTDYEQYF
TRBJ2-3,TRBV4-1,CASSQYTVTDTQYF
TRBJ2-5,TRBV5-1,CASSFTPANQETQYF
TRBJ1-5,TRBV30,CAWSVGRAEQPQHF
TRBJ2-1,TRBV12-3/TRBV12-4,CASRGGPQNEQFF
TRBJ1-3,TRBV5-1,CASSEDSFGGNTIYF
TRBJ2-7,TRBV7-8,CASSPAGLVTYEQYF
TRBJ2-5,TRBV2,CASKRTVGGQETQYF
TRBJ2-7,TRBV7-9,CASSSDRDYYEQYF
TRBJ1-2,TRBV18,CASSPPAGRNYGYTF
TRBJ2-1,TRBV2,CASSEALRGTRVYNEQFF
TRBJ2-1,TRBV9,CASSFLDSSYNEQFF
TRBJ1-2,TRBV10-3,CAIPLDREGSYGYTF
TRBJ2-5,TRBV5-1,CASSLGGSTQETQYF
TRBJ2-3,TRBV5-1,CASSLLGTSTDTQYF
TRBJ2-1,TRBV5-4,CASSPGTSDEQFF
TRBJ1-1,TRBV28,CASSFSDSGDTEAFF
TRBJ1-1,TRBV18,CASSLNRITANTEAFF
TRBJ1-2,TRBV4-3,CASSQAGQGDRNGYTF
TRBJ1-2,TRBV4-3,CASSQDVEAWGYTF
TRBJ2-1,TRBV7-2,CASSWTSGDEQFF
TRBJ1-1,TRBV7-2,CASSSGGKHTEAFF
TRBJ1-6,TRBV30,CAWSPHRGESPLHF
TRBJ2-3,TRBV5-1,CASSTGGTDTQYF
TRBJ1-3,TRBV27,CASSLFYAQGSSGNTIYF